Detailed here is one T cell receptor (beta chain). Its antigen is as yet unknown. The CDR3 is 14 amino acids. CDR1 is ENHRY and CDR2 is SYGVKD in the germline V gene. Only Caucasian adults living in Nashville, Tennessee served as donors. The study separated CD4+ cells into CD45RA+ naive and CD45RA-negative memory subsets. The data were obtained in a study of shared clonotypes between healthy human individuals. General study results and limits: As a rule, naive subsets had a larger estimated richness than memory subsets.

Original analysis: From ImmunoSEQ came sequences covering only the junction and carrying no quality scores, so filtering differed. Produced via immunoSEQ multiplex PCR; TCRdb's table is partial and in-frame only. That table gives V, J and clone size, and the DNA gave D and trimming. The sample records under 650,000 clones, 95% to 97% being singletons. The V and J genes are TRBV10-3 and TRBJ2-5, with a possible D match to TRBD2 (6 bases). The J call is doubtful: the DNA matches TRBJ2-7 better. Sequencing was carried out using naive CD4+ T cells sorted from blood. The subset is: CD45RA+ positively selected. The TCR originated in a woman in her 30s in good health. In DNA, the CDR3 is TGTGCCATCAGTGAGTGGGGTAGCGGATACGAGCAGTACTTC. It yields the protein CAISEWGSGYEQYF.